These 28 T cell receptor beta chains were all obtained from the same sample, sequenced in a study of shared clonotypes between healthy human individuals. Data came from immunoSEQ multiplex PCR; TCRdb stores just in-frame clones and leaves some out. The sample lists approximately 1.4 million clones, approximately 98% occurring once. The sequenced material came from naive CD4+ T cells sorted from blood. Described subset: CD45RA+ positively selected. These receptor sequences come from a man under 40 in good health.

The chain carries TRBV5-1 and TRBJ2-1; 12 bases align to TRBD2. This CDR3 contains 16 residues. The ends lost 6 bases at V and 1 base at J; junction bases unmatched: 5. Germline CDR1 is SGHRS and CDR2 is YFSETQ. DNA of the CDR3: TGCGCCAGCACTATGACTAGCGGGAGTTCCTACAATGAGCAGTTCTTC. Protein product: CASTMTSGSSYNEQFF.

The genes are TRBV4-3 and TRBJ2-7; D is ambiguous. This CDR3 spans 15 amino acids. CDR1 and CDR2 (germline): LGHNA, YSLEER. The V gene lost 2 bases and the J gene lost 5 bases, with 16 bases spanning the gap. CDR3 protein: CASSQQNSGLDEQYF. Here the CDR3 DNA reads TGCGCCAGCAGCCAACAAAACAGTGGCCTCGACGAGCAGTACTTC.

The sample holds one count of this clone. The V and J genes are TRBV28 and TRBJ2-1; the D gene is possibly TRBD2 (5 bases). With 4 bases removed from V and 0 bases from J, the gap between germline ends came to 16 bases. Germline assignment: CDR1 MDHEN and CDR2 SYDVKM. The CDR3 consists of 17 residues. In DNA, the CDR3 is TGTGCCAGCAGTTGGGGATATAGCGACCACTCCTACAATGAGCAGTTCTTC. Its translation: CASSWGYSDHSYNEQFF. Together with reference TRBV28 and TRBJ2-1, the CDR3 gives the full variable domain: DVKVTQSSRYLVKRTGEKVFLECVQDMDHENMFWYRQDPGLGLRLIYFSYDVKMKEKGDIPEGYSVSREKKERFSLILESASTNQTSMYLCASSWGYSDHSYNEQFFGPGTRLTVL.

This clone was seen just once. The rearrangement links TRBV4-3 to TRBJ2-1, with D perhaps TRBD2 (6 bases). The germline V gene has CDR1 LGHNA and CDR2 YSLEER. The ends were cut back, 0 bases at V and 8 bases at J, with 17 bases in the middle. The CDR3 length is 16 residues. The CDR3 DNA is TGCGCCAGCAGCCAAGATCTGGGGGGTTTTTCAGATGAGCAGTTCTTC. It yields the protein CASSQDLGGFSDEQFF.

The V call is TRBV10-2, the J call TRBJ1-4; TRBD1 aligns across 10 bases. The CDR3 consists of 15 residues. Trimming removed 4 bases from V and 5 bases from J; junction bases left unmatched: 4. CDR1 and CDR2 from the germline V gene are WSHSY and SAAADI. CDR3 amino acids: CASSVLGQGNEKLFF. The CDR3 DNA sequence: TGCGCCAGCAGTGTTCTGGGACAGGGGAATGAAAAACTGTTTTTT.

The chain combines TRBV11-2 with TRBJ2-1; 9 bases are shared with TRBD2. The CDR3 extends over 15 amino acids. Germline-derived CDR1 and CDR2 are SGHAT and FQNNGV. Germline trimming cut 4 bases from V and 3 bases from J; bases unmatched to any gene: 4. The CDR3 DNA is TGTGCCAGCAGCTCATTTAGCGGGAGCTACAATGAGCAGTTCTTC. Its translation: CASSSFSGSYNEQFF.

The chain combines TRBV5-4 with TRBJ2-5; D not resolved. Per germline, CDR1 SGHNT and CDR2 YYREEE (reference sequence). Trimming shortened V by 0 bases and J by 4 bases, and 13 bases separated the two germline ends. The CDR3 is 15 residues long. The CDR3 DNA follows: TGTGCCAGCAGCTTGGGTGGTGTGTCTCGAGAGACCCAGTACTTC. Translating it yields CASSLGGVSRETQYF.

CDR3 bases: TGTGCCAGCAGCTTCCGGGACGGCAATGAGCAGTTCTTC. The encoded protein is CASSFRDGNEQFF. The gene calls are TRBV11-3 and TRBJ2-1, with D perhaps TRBD1 or TRBD2 (5 bases each). Trimming took 3 bases from V and 6 from J, leaving 9 bases between them. The CDR3 is 13 residues long. Germline V gene sequence: CDR1 SGHNT, CDR2 YENEEA.

The V and J genes are TRBV18 and TRBJ2-3; D is perhaps TRBD1 or TRBD2 (7 bases each). The germline gives CDR1 KGHSH, CDR2 LQKENI. V shed 8 bases and J shed 2 bases, with 20 bases lying between them. CDR3 length equals 16 residues. Here the CDR3 DNA reads TGTGCCAGCGCAGGGGAGGGGGACAGAAACACAGATACGCAGTATTTT. It encodes CASAGEGDRNTDTQYF.

As for this clone: The same CDR3 also results from other DNA sequences found in this sample. The V and J genes are TRBV28 and TRBJ1-5; D might be TRBD1 (6 bases). There are 12 residues in the CDR3. Trimming left V 5 bases short and J 10 bases short, with 12 bases between. From germline, CDR1 is MDHEN and CDR2 SYDVKM. CDR3 sequence reads: CASSPTGQPQHF. CDR3 bases: TGTGCCAGCAGTCCTACAGGGCAACCCCAGCATTTT.

V and J are TRBV6-5 and TRBJ2-2; D possibly corresponds to TRBD2 (6 bases). The V end lost 2 bases, the J end lost 7 bases, and 14 bases lay between the germline ends. The CDR3 has 15 residues. The germline gives CDR1 MNHEY, CDR2 SVGAGI. Here the CDR3 reads CASSYMEGQGGELFF. CDR3 nucleotide sequence: TGTGCCAGCAGTTACATGGAGGGTCAGGGCGGGGAGCTGTTTTTT.

This sequence joins TRBV5-5 and TRBJ1-1, with D tentatively TRBD1 (5 bases). This CDR3 has 15 residues. V was pared by 4 bases and J by 8 bases, with 21 bases between. Germline CDR1 reads SGHKS; CDR2 reads YYEKEE (reference sequence). CDR3 loop: CASSARVGGTEEAFF. CDR3 coding DNA: TGTGCCAGCAGCGCCCGTGTCGGGGGGACCGAAGAAGCTTTCTTT. The whole variable domain, filled in from reference TRBV5-5 and TRBJ1-1, reads DAGVTQSPTHLIKTRGQQVTLRCSPISGHKSVSWYQQVLGQGPQFIFQYYEKEERGRGNFPDRFSARQFPNYSSELNVNALLLGDSALYLCASSARVGGTEEAFFGQGTRLTVV.

The chain links TRBV15 to TRBJ2-7; 10 bases are shared with TRBD2. This CDR3 contains 16 residues. Germline loops: CDR1 LNHNV, CDR2 YYDKDF (reference sequence). V was pared by 3 bases and J by 4 bases, with 9 bases of the junction left unmatched. The CDR3 here is CATSRETSGIKYEQYF. The CDR3 DNA sequence: TGTGCCACCAGCAGGGAAACTAGCGGGATTAAATACGAGCAGTACTTC.

This chain's CDR3 is CASSKLAGAGEQYF. The CDR3 coding sequence is TGTGCCAGCAGCAAACTAGCGGGAGCCGGGGAGCAGTACTTC. V gene TRBV5-4 combines with J gene TRBJ2-7; 11 bases are shared with TRBD2. This CDR3 spans 14 amino acids. The germline gives CDR1 SGHNT, CDR2 YYREEE (reference sequence). The ends lost 4 bases at V and 7 bases at J; junction bases unmatched: 7. Drawing the rest from reference TRBV5-4 and TRBJ2-7, the complete variable domain is ETGVTQSPTHLIKTRGQQVTLRCSSQSGHNTVSWYQQALGQGPQFIFQYYREEENGRGNFPPRFSGLQFPNYSSELNVNALELDDSALYLCASSKLAGAGEQYFGPGTRLTVT.

This clone was observed once. The chain carries TRBV6-1 and TRBJ2-1, with D perhaps TRBD2 (6 bases). V was pared by 9 bases and J by 1 base, with 16 bases between. CDR3 size: 15 residues. The V gene's germline CDR1 is MNHNS and CDR2 SASEGT. CDR3 sequence reads: CASSGSGVSYNEQFF. The CDR3 DNA is TGTGCCAGTAGCGGATCGGGGGTTTCCTACAATGAGCAGTTCTTC.

This clone was found once. V usage is TRBV28 and J usage is TRBJ1-2, with D perhaps TRBD1 (5 bases). The CDR3 consists of 16 residues. The germline CDR1 and CDR2 sequences are MDHEN and SYDVKM. Trimming removed 6 bases from V and 4 bases from J, with 21 bases in between. This chain's CDR3 is CASSPKGVLPRYGYTF. CDR3 in DNA: TGTGCCAGCAGCCCAAAAGGGGTACTACCTCGCTATGGCTACACCTTC.

The chain uses TRBV29-1 and TRBJ2-5, with 9 bases identical to TRBD2. CDR1 and CDR2 (germline): SQVTM, ANQGSEA. Trimming removed 7 bases from V and 4 bases from J; junction bases left unmatched: 7. The CDR3 spans 13 residues. As DNA, the CDR3 is TGCAGCGCTGACCTGACTAGCGGAGAGACCCAGTACTTC. Protein sequence: CSADLTSGETQYF.

The chain couples TRBV7-2 to TRBJ2-6; D unclear. The CDR3 length is 12 residues. The germline V gene encodes CDR1 SGHTA and CDR2 FQGNSA. The V gene lost 9 bases and the J gene lost 1 base, with 4 bases spanning the gap. CDR3 coding DNA: TGTGCCAGTGCGTCTGGGGCCAACGTCCTGACTTTC. Encoded protein: CASASGANVLTF.

This chain connects TRBV4-3 to TRBJ1-4, with a possible D match to TRBD1 (5 bases). The V end was cut by 1 base, the J end by 12 bases, with 27 bases between. The CDR3 runs 18 residues. Germline assignment: CDR1 LGHNA and CDR2 YSLEER. CDR3 in amino acids: CASSQAPVGVGAAWELFF. In DNA, the CDR3 is TGCGCCAGCAGCCAAGCCCCGGTGGGGGTTGGAGCAGCGTGGGAACTGTTTTTT.

The V and J genes are TRBV5-1 and TRBJ2-3, with 10 bases lining up with TRBD2. The V gene end was trimmed by 0 bases and the J gene end by 6 bases; junction bases not matched to a gene: 10. Per germline, CDR1 SGHRS and CDR2 YFSETQ. CDR3 length: 17 residues. The CDR3 sequence: CASSLVSSGSYSDTQYF. The DNA of the CDR3 is TGCGCCAGCAGCTTGGTTTCTAGCGGGAGTTATTCTGATACGCAGTATTTT. Full variable domain (missing parts from reference TRBV5-1 and TRBJ2-3): KAGVTQTPRYLIKTRGQQVTLSCSPISGHRSVSWYQQTPGQGLQFLFEYFSETQRNKGNFPGRFSGRQFSNSRSEMNVSTLELGDSALYLCASSLVSSGSYSDTQYFGPGTRLTVL.

The chain recombines TRBV30 with TRBJ1-5; D is possibly TRBD1 (5 bases). V lost 0 bases and J 5 bases, leaving 11 bases between the germline ends. The CDR3 loop spans 14 amino acids. CDR1 GTSNPN and CDR2 SVGIG come from the germline V gene (reference sequence). The CDR3 bases are TGTGCCTGGAGTGTAGTCGGGGGGGATCAGCCCCAGCATTTT. Protein product: CAWSVVGGDQPQHF. The entire variable domain, with the rest obtained from reference TRBV30 and TRBJ1-5, is as follows: SQTIHQWPATLVQPVGSPLSLECTVEGTSNPNLYWYRQAAGRGLQLLFYSVGIGQISSEVPQNLSASRPQDRQFILSSKKLLLSDSGFYLCAWSVVGGDQPQHFGDGTRLSIL.

The chain combines TRBV5-6 with TRBJ1-1; no definite D call. The V end was cut by 1 base, the J end by 4 bases, with 5 bases between. Germline CDR1 is SGHDT and CDR2 is YYEEEE. CDR3 length: 12 amino acids. The CDR3, as DNA: TGTGCCAGCAGCTTGAGGCCCACTGAAGCTTTCTTT. It codes for CASSLRPTEAFF. Variable domain in full (rest from reference TRBV5-6 and TRBJ1-1): DAGVTQSPTHLIKTRGQQVTLRCSPKSGHDTVSWYQQALGQGPQFIFQYYEEEERQRGNFPDRFSGHQFPNYSSELNVNALLLGDSALYLCASSLRPTEAFFGQGTRLTVV.

V usage is TRBV5-1 and J usage is TRBJ2-2; 14 positions agree with TRBD2. Per germline, CDR1 SGHRS and CDR2 YFSETQ. This CDR3 comprises 18 residues. V trimming: 4 bases; J trimming: 4 bases; junction bases outside the gene matches: 9. The CDR3 reads CASSPGLAGVVFTGELFF. DNA of the CDR3: TGCGCCAGCAGCCCGGGACTAGCGGGAGTTGTTTTCACCGGGGAGCTGTTTTTT.

The chain combines TRBV5-6 with TRBJ1-2; no clear D. Trimming removed 1 base at V and 4 bases at J, with 20 bases between. Germline CDR1 and CDR2: SGHDT and YYEEEE. The CDR3 is made up of 17 amino acids. CDR3 in amino acids: CASSLSGRRYPSYGYTF. The CDR3 DNA reads as TGTGCCAGCAGCTTGTCGGGCCGGCGCTACCCTAGCTATGGCTACACCTTC.

The chain has TRBV5-1 and TRBJ2-1, with D possibly TRBD1 on 7 matching bases. With 7 bases removed from V and 4 bases from J, the gap between germline ends came to 18 bases. The CDR3 is made up of 15 amino acids. CDR1 and CDR2 (germline): SGHRS, YFSETQ. This CDR3 reads CASGMRGQQYNEQFF. The CDR3 region has the DNA TGCGCCAGCGGCATGCGGGGACAGCAATACAATGAGCAGTTCTTC.

The rearrangement joins TRBV19 to TRBJ2-3; D perhaps matches TRBD2 (6 bases). This CDR3 region has 18 residues. V gave up 0 bases and J gave up 6 bases, with 22 bases separating them. CDR1 LNHDA and CDR2 SQIVND come from the germline V gene (reference sequence). CDR3: CASSIDPLGWSRGDTQYF. Here the CDR3 DNA reads TGTGCCAGTAGTATAGATCCCCTAGGCTGGAGCCGGGGGGATACGCAGTATTTT.

V and J are TRBV27 and TRBJ2-1, with a weak D call TRBD2 (5 bases). Trimming cost V 3 bases and J 4 bases, with 10 bases left between them. This CDR3 has 14 residues. The V gene's germline CDR1 is MNHEY and CDR2 SMNVEV (reference sequence). CDR3 amino acids: CASSLERAYNEQFF. The CDR3 DNA reads TGTGCCAGCAGTTTGGAGAGGGCTTACAATGAGCAGTTCTTC.

This sequence joins TRBV28 and TRBJ2-2; no clear D gene. This CDR3 spans 14 amino acids. V lost 6 bases, J lost 0 bases, and 8 bases lay in between. Germline V gene lookup returns CDR1 MDHEN and CDR2 SYDVKM. The CDR3 loop is CASREHSNTGELFF. The CDR3 nucleotides are TGTGCCAGCAGGGAACACTCGAACACCGGGGAGCTGTTTTTT.